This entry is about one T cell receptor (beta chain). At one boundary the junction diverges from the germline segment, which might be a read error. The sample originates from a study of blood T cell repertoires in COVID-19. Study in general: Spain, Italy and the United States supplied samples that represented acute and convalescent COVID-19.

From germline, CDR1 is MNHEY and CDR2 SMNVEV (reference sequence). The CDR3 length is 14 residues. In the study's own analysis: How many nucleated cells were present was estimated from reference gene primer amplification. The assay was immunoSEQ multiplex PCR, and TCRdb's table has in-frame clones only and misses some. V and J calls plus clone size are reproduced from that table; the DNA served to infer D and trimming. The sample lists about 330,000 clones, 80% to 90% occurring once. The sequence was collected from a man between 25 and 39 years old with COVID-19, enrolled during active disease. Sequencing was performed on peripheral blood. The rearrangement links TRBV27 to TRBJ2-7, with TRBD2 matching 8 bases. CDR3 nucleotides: TGTGCCAGCAGTTTTAGCGGGAACCAACCCTCCTCCCAGTTC. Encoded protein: CASSFSGNQPSSQF.